This TCR beta chain was sequenced during a study of CD8+CD57+ T cells in acquired aplastic anemia. Patients chosen for sequencing had shown CD8+CD57+ cell expansion by flow cytometry. Profiling of TCR beta VDJ combinations and CDR3 sequences used genomic DNA as template. TCRdb reprocessed the reads via MiXCR and lists one record per CDR3 protein. The profile shows 310,000 or so distinct CDR3 sequences, roughly 59% of them singletons. The specimen was sorted CD4+, CD8+, or CD8+CD57+ T cells (not recorded which) from PBMCs. The clonotype comes from a human donor with aplastic anemia.

The CDR3 nucleotides read TGCAGTGCCCTGGGACAGGTCCAAGAGACCCAGTACTTC. It specifies CSALGQVQETQYF. V usage is TRBV20-1 and J usage is TRBJ2-5, with 8 bases matching TRBD1. The junction had 4 bases not matched to a gene; V was cut back by 6 bases and J by 1 base. The CDR3 covers 13 residues. The germline CDR1 and CDR2 sequences are DFQATT and SNEGSKA (reference sequence).